The clone carrying this TCR beta chain turned up a few times. Its antigen remains unknown. The data originate from a study of beta chain features in type 1 diabetes. Study-wide background: Cell yields, gender and age were comparable in patients and healthy donors.

Overall study results and limits: Patients' naive, central memory and regulatory TCRB repertoires appeared more alike than those of healthy donors. Overrepresentation of cells with high TCR expression could result from cDNA sequencing. Researchers caution that PCR might favor shorter templates, equally among patients and controls. There was a moderate but significant shortening of TCRB CDR3s in all four CD4+ subsets of Type 1 diabetes patients.

Expressed TCRB transcripts were sequenced because the isolated RNA had all been reverse transcribed beforehand. Profiled with immunoSEQ multiplex PCR; TCRdb holds only in-frame clones, not every one. The sample shows 500,000 to 650,000 clones, about an eighth of them seen only once. This receptor was obtained from a man aged 30 to 45 with type 1 diabetes. The sample comprised naive CD4+ T cells from blood.

The CDR3 protein is CASSDAAQGLREAFF. CDR3 bases: TGCGCCAGCAGCGATGCCGCACAGGGCCTCCGTGAAGCTTTCTTT. The J gene is TRBJ1-1, the V gene TRBV5-1, with D perhaps matching TRBD1 (6 bases). The length of the CDR3 is 15 residues. Germline lookup yields CDR1 SGHRS and CDR2 YFSETQ. The germline V and J ends were trimmed by 4 bases and 7 bases, with 20 bases remaining between them.